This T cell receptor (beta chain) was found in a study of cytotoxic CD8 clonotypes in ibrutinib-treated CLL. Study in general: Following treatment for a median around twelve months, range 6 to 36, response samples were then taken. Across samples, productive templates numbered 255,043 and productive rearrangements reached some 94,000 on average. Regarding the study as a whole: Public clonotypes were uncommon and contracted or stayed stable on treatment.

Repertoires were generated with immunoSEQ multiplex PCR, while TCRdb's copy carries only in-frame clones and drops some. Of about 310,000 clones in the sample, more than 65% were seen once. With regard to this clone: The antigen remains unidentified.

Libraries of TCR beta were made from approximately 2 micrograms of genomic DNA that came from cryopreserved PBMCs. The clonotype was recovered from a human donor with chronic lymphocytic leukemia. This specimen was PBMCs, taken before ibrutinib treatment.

The CDR3 nucleotides read TGTGCCAGCAGCTCCACCCTCGCCGATACGCAGTATTTT. It is translated as CASSSTLADTQYF. The chain combines TRBV7-8 with TRBJ2-3; D gene ambiguous. In germline, CDR1 is SGHVS, CDR2 FQNEAQ. The V and J ends lost 4 bases and 6 bases respectively, with 11 bases between them. This CDR3 is built from 13 residues.